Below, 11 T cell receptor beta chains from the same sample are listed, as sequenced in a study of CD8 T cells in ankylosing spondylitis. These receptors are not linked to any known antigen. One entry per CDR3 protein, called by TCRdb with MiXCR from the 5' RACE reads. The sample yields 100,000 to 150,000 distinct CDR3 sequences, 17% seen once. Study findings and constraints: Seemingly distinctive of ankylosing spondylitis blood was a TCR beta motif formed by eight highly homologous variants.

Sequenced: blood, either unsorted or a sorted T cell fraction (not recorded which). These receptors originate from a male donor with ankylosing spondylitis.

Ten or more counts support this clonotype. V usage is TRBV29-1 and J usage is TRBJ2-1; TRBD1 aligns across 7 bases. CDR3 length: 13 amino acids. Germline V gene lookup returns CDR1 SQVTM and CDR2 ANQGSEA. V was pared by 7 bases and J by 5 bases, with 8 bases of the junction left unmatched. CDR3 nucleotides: TGCAGCGCCCGGACAGGATTCGACAATGAGCAGTTCTTC. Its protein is CSARTGFDNEQFF.

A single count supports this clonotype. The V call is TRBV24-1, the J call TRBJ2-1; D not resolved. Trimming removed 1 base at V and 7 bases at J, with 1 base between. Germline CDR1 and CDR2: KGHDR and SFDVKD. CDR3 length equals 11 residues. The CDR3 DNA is TGTGCCACCAGTGATTTTAATGAGCAGTTCTTC. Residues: CATSDFNEQFF.

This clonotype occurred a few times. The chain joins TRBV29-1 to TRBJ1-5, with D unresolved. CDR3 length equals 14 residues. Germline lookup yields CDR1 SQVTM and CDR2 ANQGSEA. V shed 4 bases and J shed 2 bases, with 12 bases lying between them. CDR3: CSVGSGRGNQPQHF. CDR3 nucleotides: TGCAGCGTTGGGTCGGGGAGGGGCAATCAGCCCCAGCATTTT. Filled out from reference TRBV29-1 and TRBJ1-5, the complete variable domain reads SAVISQKPSRDICQRGTSLTIQCQVDSQVTMMFWYRQQPGQSLTLIATANQGSEATYESGFVIDKFPISRPNLTFSTLTVSNMSPEDSSIYLCSVGSGRGNQPQHFGDGTRLSIL.

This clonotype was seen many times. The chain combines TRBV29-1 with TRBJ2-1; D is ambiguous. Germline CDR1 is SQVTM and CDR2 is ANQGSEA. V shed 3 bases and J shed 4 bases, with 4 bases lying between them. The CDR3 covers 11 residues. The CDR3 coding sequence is TGCAGCGTTGAGAATTACAATGAGCAGTTCTTC. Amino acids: CSVENYNEQFF.

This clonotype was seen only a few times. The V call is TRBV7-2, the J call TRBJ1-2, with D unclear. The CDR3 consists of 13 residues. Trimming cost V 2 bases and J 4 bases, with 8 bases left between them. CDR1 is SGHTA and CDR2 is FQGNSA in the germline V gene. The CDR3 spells CASSLSHFYGYTF. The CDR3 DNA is TGTGCCAGCAGCTTAAGTCATTTCTATGGCTACACCTTC. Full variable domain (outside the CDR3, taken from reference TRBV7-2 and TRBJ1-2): GAGVSQSPSNKVTEKGKDVELRCDPISGHTALYWYRQSLGQGLEFLIYFQGNSAPDKSGLPSDRFSAERTGGSVSTLTIQRTQQEDSAVYLCASSLSHFYGYTFGSGTRLTVV.

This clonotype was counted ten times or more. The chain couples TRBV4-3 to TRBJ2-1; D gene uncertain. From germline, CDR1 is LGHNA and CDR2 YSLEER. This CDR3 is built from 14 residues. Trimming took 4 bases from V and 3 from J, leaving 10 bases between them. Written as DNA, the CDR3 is TGCGCCAGCAGCCCCGATGAGGTCTACAATGAGCAGTTCTTC. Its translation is CASSPDEVYNEQFF.

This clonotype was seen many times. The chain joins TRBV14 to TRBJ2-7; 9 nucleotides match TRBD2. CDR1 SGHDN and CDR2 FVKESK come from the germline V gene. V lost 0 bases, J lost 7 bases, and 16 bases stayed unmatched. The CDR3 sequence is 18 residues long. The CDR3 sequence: CASSQDKTTSGYLREQYF. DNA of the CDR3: TGTGCCAGCAGCCAAGATAAGACTACTAGCGGGTACCTACGGGAGCAGTACTTC.

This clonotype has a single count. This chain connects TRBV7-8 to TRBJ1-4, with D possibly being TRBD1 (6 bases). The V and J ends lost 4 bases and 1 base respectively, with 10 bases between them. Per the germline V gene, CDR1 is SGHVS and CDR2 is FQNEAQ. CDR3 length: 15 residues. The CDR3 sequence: CASSSTDRTNEKLFF. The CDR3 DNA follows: TGTGCCAGCAGCTCTACGGACAGAACTAATGAAAAACTGTTTTTT.

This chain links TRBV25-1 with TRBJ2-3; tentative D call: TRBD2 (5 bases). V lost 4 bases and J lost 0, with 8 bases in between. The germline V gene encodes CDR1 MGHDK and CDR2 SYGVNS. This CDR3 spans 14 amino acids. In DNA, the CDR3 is TGTGCCAGCAGTGCTAGCCTAAGCACAGATACGCAGTATTTT. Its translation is CASSASLSTDTQYF.

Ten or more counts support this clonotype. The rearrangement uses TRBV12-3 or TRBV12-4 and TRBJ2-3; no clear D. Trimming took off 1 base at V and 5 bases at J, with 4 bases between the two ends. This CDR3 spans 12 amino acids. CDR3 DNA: TGTGCCAGCAGTTTAGGGGGAGATACGCAGTATTTT. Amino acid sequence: CASSLGGDTQYF.

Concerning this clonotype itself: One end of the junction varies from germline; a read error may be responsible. CDR3 region: CASSHTLGTFEYPHDF. The CDR3 DNA reads TGCGCCAGCAGCCACACCCTAGGGACATTCGAGTATCCGCATGACTTC. The chain is built from TRBV4-1 and TRBJ2-7; perhaps TRBD1 as D (6 bases). Germline V gene data show CDR1 as MGHRA and CDR2 as YSYEKL. This CDR3 contains 16 residues.